A selection of T cell receptor beta chains follows, all from one sample in a study of T cell responses to AZD1222 COVID-19 vaccine. Profiling relied on immunoSEQ multiplex PCR, and the TCRdb table lists in-frame clones only, not all of them. The sample contains 90,000 to 150,000 clones, about 90% of which appear only once. The material was peripheral blood, obtained on day 0 of AZD1222 vaccination. These receptors were collected from an adult in good health. Both conserved end residues are part of each CDR3. D genes are given only for firm matches. Not every row has a clone size; where given, it reads once, few, many or a size class.

clone size,V gene,D gene,J gene,CDR3 DNA,CDR3 protein
NA,TRBV3-1/TRBV3-2,TRBD1,TRBJ1-6,TGTGCCAGCAGCCAGAGAGGGACAGCCAAAAATTCACCCCTCCACTTT,CASSQRGTAKNSPLHF
NA,TRBV7-6,NA,TRBJ2-2,TGTGCCAGCAGCTTAGCGTGGGAGGAAGCCGGGGAGCTGTTTTTT,CASSLAWEEAGELFF
NA,TRBV5-1,TRBD1,TRBJ1-1,TGCGCCAGCAGCGGATCAAGGACAGGTTGGAGGAAGAACACTGAAGCTTTCTTT,CASSGSRTGWRKNTEAFF
NA,TRBV10-3,TRBD2,TRBJ2-7,TGTGCCATCAGTGAGCGGGGACTAGCGGGGGGGAGCTCCTACGAGCAGTACTTC,CAISERGLAGGSSYEQYF
NA,TRBV5-6,NA,TRBJ2-7,TGTGCCAGCAGCTTGGGACGGGTGGTAGGCGAGCAGTACTTC,CASSLGRVVGEQYF
NA,TRBV18,NA,TRBJ2-1,TGTGCCAGCTCAATTGCAGGGTCCTACAATGAGCAGTTCTTC,CASSIAGSYNEQFF
NA,TRBV5-1,NA,TRBJ2-7,TGCGCCAGCAGCCAACCGGCGGGTTACGAGCAGTACTTC,CASSQPAGYEQYF
NA,TRBV9,TRBD2,TRBJ2-7,TGTGCCAGCAGCGCGGCGGGAGACTACGAGCAGTACTTC,CASSAAGDYEQYF
NA,TRBV3-1/TRBV3-2,NA,TRBJ1-1,TGTGCCAGCAGCCAAGATGGGGCGGGTTTGTCTGAAGCTTTCTTT,CASSQDGAGLSEAFF
many,TRBV5-6,NA,TRBJ1-5,TGTGCCAGCAGCTTGGCCGGTGGGATATATAGCAATCAGCCCCAGCATTTT,CASSLAGGIYSNQPQHF
NA,TRBV11-2,TRBD1,TRBJ1-5,TGTGCCAGCAGCTTAGGTTCTTTAGGAAGGACAGGGGCGAATCAGCCCCAGCATTTT,CASSLGSLGRTGANQPQHF
NA,TRBV10-3,NA,TRBJ1-5,TGTGCCATCAGTGCAGGGCAACAGCCCCAGCATTTT,CAISAGQQPQHF
once,TRBV7-2,NA,TRBJ2-1,TGTGCCAGCAGCTTAATATCAGGGAACAATGAGCAGTTCTTC,CASSLISGNNEQFF
NA,TRBV10-3,NA,TRBJ2-5,TGTGCCATCAGTGAGGGAGAGACCCAGTACTTC,CAISEGETQYF
NA,TRBV4-2,TRBD2,TRBJ2-3,TGTGCCAGCAGCCAAGAAGCGGGGGGGCTCGGGGATACGCAGTATTTT,CASSQEAGGLGDTQYF
NA,TRBV4-2,TRBD2,TRBJ2-2,TGTGCCAGCAGCCAAGCTAGCGGGGCGAACACCGGGGAGCTGTTTTTT,CASSQASGANTGELFF
NA,TRBV11-2,NA,TRBJ1-3,TGTGCCAGCAGCTTACTAGCCTCTGGAAACACCATATATTTT,CASSLLASGNTIYF
NA,TRBV11-3,TRBD2,TRBJ2-1,TGTGCCAGCAGAAAGACTAGCGGAGACAATGAGCAGTTCTTC,CASRKTSGDNEQFF
NA,TRBV4-2,TRBD1,TRBJ1-6,TGTGCCAGCAGCCTAACCTTTGGACGGGACAGTGTAGGCTCCTATAATTCACCCCTCCACTTT,CASSLTFGRDSVGSYNSPLHF
NA,TRBV7-3,NA,TRBJ1-2,TGTGCCAGCAGCGCGGGCGGAGGGTGGGGCTACACCTTC,CASSAGGGWGYTF
NA,TRBV6-5,NA,TRBJ1-2,TGTGCCAGCAGTTACGGAGGGCCGGGCGGTGGCTACACCTTC,CASSYGGPGGGYTF
once,TRBV18,NA,TRBJ2-5,TGTGCCAGCTCACCACCGAGTAACCAAGAGACCCAGTACTTC,CASSPPSNQETQYF